This is a list of T cell receptor beta chains from one sample in a study of low-dose radiotherapy and immunotherapy resistance in tumors. Each CDR3 protein gets one entry after TCRdb re-called the reads with MiXCR. The top ten hold 0.8% to 1.3% of the sample, which has tens of thousands of distinct CDR3 sequences, 9.4% seen once. The specimen was PBMCs, collected before treatment. These receptor sequences come from a male donor with prostate cancer. CDR3s include the opening cysteine and the closing phenylalanine or tryptophan. A D gene is named only where the DNA matches it firmly. Size is omitted from some rows. Given values are once, few, many or a class for expanded clones.

d_gene	abundance	v_gene	j_gene	CDR3nt	CDR3aa
NA	many	TRBV27	TRBJ2-1	TGTGCCAGCAGTTTTTCGGGAGCTGGCAATGAGCAGTTCTTC	CASSFSGAGNEQFF
TRBD2	NA	TRBV20-1	TRBJ2-7	TGCAGTGCTAGAGGAACTAGCGGATACGAGCAGTACTTC	CSARGTSGYEQYF
TRBD2	many	TRBV19	TRBJ2-3	TGTGCCAGTAGCATTGGAGCGGGGCGCACAGATACGCAGTATTTT	CASSIGAGRTDTQYF
TRBD2	NA	TRBV5-1	TRBJ2-2	TGCGCCAGCAGCCTGAGACTAGCCGACACCGGGGAGCTGTTTTTT	CASSLRLADTGELFF
NA	NA	TRBV21-1	TRBJ2-2	NA	CASSRRERTPGSCFF
NA	many	TRBV5-1	TRBJ2-4	TGCGCCAGCCGCTCGGACCCGACCTCAAACATTCAGTACTTC	CASRSDPTSNIQYF
NA	many	TRBV20-1	TRBJ2-7	TGCAGTGCCAAAGACGGTTACGAGCAGTACTTC	CSAKDGYEQYF
TRBD2	many	TRBV24-1	TRBJ2-1	TGTGCCACCAGTGATCAACGTATAGCGGGTCCGAACAATGAGCAGTTCTTC	CATSDQRIAGPNNEQFF
NA	many	TRBV7-9	TRBJ2-3	TGTGCCAGCAGCACCTACGGGGGCAGTGGCACAGATACGCAGTATTTT	CASSTYGGSGTDTQYF
NA	few	TRBV4-2	TRBJ2-7	TGTGCCAGCAGCCAAGGGACCGGCTACGAGCAGTACTTC	CASSQGTGYEQYF
NA	many	TRBV7-2	TRBJ2-2	TGTGCCAGCAGCTTAGGTAGCGCAAACACCGGGGAGCTGTTTTTT	CASSLGSANTGELFF
TRBD2	NA	TRBV20-1	TRBJ2-2	TGCAGTTCACTAGCGGGAGGGTCTACCGGGGAGCTGTTTTTT	CSSLAGGSTGELFF
TRBD1	many	TRBV5-1	TRBJ2-3	TGCGCCAGCAGCAGGGGACAGGCTACAGATACGCAGTATTTT	CASSRGQATDTQYF
TRBD1	many	TRBV28	TRBJ2-2	TGTGCCAGCAGCCTAACGGGACAGGGGGGCTACGGGGAGCTGTTTTTT	CASSLTGQGGYGELFF
NA	many	TRBV20-1	TRBJ2-1	TGCAGTGCTACTAGGGCAGGGCGCTCCTACAATGAGCAGTTCTTC	CSATRAGRSYNEQFF
NA	many	TRBV28	TRBJ1-1	TGTGCCAGCAGTTTGCTGGGGAGGGACACTGAAGCTTTCTTT	CASSLLGRDTEAFF
NA	many	TRBV7-9	TRBJ2-5	TGTGCCAGCAGCCATTTCGGCGGACAAGAGACCCAGTACTTC	CASSHFGGQETQYF
TRBD2	many	TRBV20-1	TRBJ2-2	TGCAGTGCTCGGACTAGCGGCCCGAGTACCGGGGAGCTGTTTTTT	CSARTSGPSTGELFF
NA	NA	TRBV5-8	TRBJ1-5	TGTGCCAGCAGCTTGTGGGAGTATAGCAATCAGCCCCAGCATTTT	CASSLWEYSNQPQHF
NA	few	TRBV27	TRBJ2-3	TGTGCCACCCTGACTGGGACCACAGATACGCAGTATTTT	CATLTGTTDTQYF
TRBD1	NA	TRBV5-5	TRBJ1-6	TGTGCCAGCGGGACAGGGGGCCCACCCCTCCACTTT	CASGTGGPPLHF
TRBD2	few	TRBV6-1	TRBJ2-1	TGTGCCAGCAGTGACGTACTAGCGGGAGGTTCCTCCTACAATGAGCAGTTCTTC	CASSDVLAGGSSYNEQFF
TRBD2	many	TRBV11-3	TRBJ2-7	TGTGCCAGCAGCTTATACCCTAGCGGGAGGACCTACGAGCAGTACTTC	CASSLYPSGRTYEQYF
NA	many	TRBV10-3	TRBJ2-7	TGTGCCATCAGTGAGTCTTCCTACGAGCAGTACTTC	CAISESSYEQYF
NA	many	TRBV28	TRBJ1-6	TGTGCCAGCATCCGCGGCGCTTATAATTCACCCCTCCACTTT	CASIRGAYNSPLHF
NA	many	TRBV7-9	TRBJ1-1	TGTGCCAGCAGCCTTAGTGTGGCACCCGAAGCTTTCTTT	CASSLSVAPEAFF
TRBD2	many	TRBV30	TRBJ2-3	TGTGCCTGGAGAGGCGGGGGGAATGATACGCAGTATTTT	CAWRGGGNDTQYF
TRBD2	NA	TRBV20-1	TRBJ2-5	TGCAGTGCTAGAGATCCGACTAGCGGGTACCAAGAGACCCAGTACTTC	CSARDPTSGYQETQYF
NA	many	TRBV5-1	TRBJ2-7	TGCGCCAGCAGCTTTTGGCCAGAAGGCGCCTACGAGCAGTACTTC	CASSFWPEGAYEQYF
TRBD2	many	TRBV30	TRBJ2-7	TGTGCCTGGAGTGGGGGCGGGAGGGAGCAGTACTTC	CAWSGGGREQYF
TRBD2	many	TRBV6-2/TRBV6-3	TRBJ2-7	TGTGCCAGCAAAACTGAGCGTCTAGCGGGAGGGCCCTACGAGCAGTACTTC	CASKTERLAGGPYEQYF
NA	medium-sized	TRBV28	TRBJ2-1	TGTGCCAGCAGTTTTAGGGGGAGAGGGGGTGGAGGGCAGTTCTTC	CASSFRGRGGGGQFF
NA	many	TRBV7-9	TRBJ2-6	TGTGCCCCGGGGCAGGGAGTGTTCTCTGGGGCCAACGTCCTGACTTTC	CAPGQGVFSGANVLTF
NA	many	TRBV5-5	TRBJ2-5	TGTGCCAGCAGCTCGACACCCCCAGGGGGAGGTGAGACCCAGTACTTC	CASSSTPPGGGETQYF
TRBD1	many	TRBV3-1	TRBJ2-7	TGTGCCAGCAGCCAAGGACAGGGGCCCTACGAGCAGTACTTC	CASSQGQGPYEQYF
TRBD2	many	TRBV10-3	TRBJ2-5	TGTGCCATCAGTGATATGGCGGGAGGATTAAAGACCCAGTACTTC	CAISDMAGGLKTQYF
NA	many	TRBV15	TRBJ1-1	TGTGCCACCAGCAGAGATGATTGGGGGGGAGTGATGAACACTGAAGCTTTCTTT	CATSRDDWGGVMNTEAFF
NA	many	TRBV2	TRBJ2-1	TGTGCCAGCAGTGAACTCCAGAGCTCCTACAATGAGCAGTTCTTC	CASSELQSSYNEQFF
TRBD1	many	TRBV20-1	TRBJ2-7	TGCAGTGCTACGGGGACAGACGCTCATACCTACGAGCAGTACTTC	CSATGTDAHTYEQYF
NA	many	TRBV28	TRBJ2-7	TGTGCCAGCAGTACTAGGGGAGTAAGGGATTACGAGCAGTACTTC	CASSTRGVRDYEQYF
TRBD2	many	TRBV18	TRBJ2-7	TGTGCCAGCAGCCCGACTAGCGGGGGCTCCTACGAGCAGTACTTC	CASSPTSGGSYEQYF
TRBD1	NA	TRBV5-6	TRBJ1-2	TGTGCCAGCAGCGCCCGGGACAGGGGGTTTAATGGCTACACCTTC	CASSARDRGFNGYTF